This T cell receptor (beta chain) was sequenced during a study of blood T cells in healthy people across ages. CDR1 and CDR2 from the germline V gene are SGHTA and FQGNSA. The CDR3 has 16 amino acids. The V and J ends lost 6 bases and 9 bases respectively, with 24 bases between them. For the second PCR, which ran for 7 to 11 cycles, a sample-barcoded 5' primer and a J-beta primer mix were used. In TCRdb, the 5' RACE reads were re-called with MiXCR into one record per CDR3 protein. Among hundreds of thousands of distinct CDR3 sequences, 29% were seen once, and the ten largest hold approximately 15%. This clonotype was sampled from a woman aged 80 or over in good health. Sequencing input: blood. The rearrangement uses TRBV7-2 and TRBJ2-1; tentative D call: TRBD2 (6 bases). The CDR3 reads CASRFRSGPRAGEQFF. CDR3 nucleotide sequence: TGTGCCAGCAGATTCCGATCGGGGCCCAGAGCGGGTGAGCAGTTCTTC.